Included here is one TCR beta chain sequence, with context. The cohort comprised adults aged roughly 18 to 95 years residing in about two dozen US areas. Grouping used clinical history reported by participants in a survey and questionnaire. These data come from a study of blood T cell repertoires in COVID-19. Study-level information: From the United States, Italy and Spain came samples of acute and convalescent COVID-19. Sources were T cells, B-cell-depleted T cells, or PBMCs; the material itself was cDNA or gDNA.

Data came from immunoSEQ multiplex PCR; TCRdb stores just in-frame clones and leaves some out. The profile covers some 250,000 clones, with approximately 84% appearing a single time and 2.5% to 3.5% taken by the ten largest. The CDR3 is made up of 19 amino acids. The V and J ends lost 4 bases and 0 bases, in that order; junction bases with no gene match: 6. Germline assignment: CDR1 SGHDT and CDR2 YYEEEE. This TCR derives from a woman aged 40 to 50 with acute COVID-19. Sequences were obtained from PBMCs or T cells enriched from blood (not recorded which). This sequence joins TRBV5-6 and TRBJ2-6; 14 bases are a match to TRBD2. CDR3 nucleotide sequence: TGTGCCAGCAGCCCGACTAGCGGGAGGGCCTACTCTGGGGCCAACGTCCTGACTTTC. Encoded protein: CASSPTSGRAYSGANVLTF. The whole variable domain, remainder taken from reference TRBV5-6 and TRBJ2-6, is DAGVTQSPTHLIKTRGQQVTLRCSPKSGHDTVSWYQQALGQGPQFIFQYYEEEERQRGNFPDRFSGHQFPNYSSELNVNALLLGDSALYLCASSPTSGRAYSGANVLTFGAGSRLTVL.